This note documents a single T cell receptor beta chain sequence. This sample is drawn from a study of control samples from healthy donors and cancer patients. This CDR3 has 17 amino acids. Germline assignment: CDR1 SEHNR and CDR2 FQNEAQ (reference sequence). The trim removed 8 bases at V and 3 bases at J, leaving 14 bases unmatched. Produced via immunoSEQ multiplex PCR; TCRdb's table is partial and in-frame only. This table has about 160,000 clones, roughly 90% appearing once. The sequence was collected from a man aged 25 to 40 in good health. The chain uses TRBV7-9 and TRBJ2-2; 8 positions agree with TRBD1. The sample was blood. This chain's CDR3 is CASGTSRQGIDTGELFF. As DNA, the CDR3 is TGTGCCAGCGGGACCAGCCGACAGGGGATCGACACCGGGGAGCTGTTTTTT.